These 25 T cell receptor beta chains share one sample of origin, sequenced in a study of identical twins. Each CDR3 protein gets one entry after TCRdb re-called the 5' RACE reads with MiXCR. The top ten hold 10% to 15% of the sample, which has 420,000 or so distinct CDR3 sequences, approximately 18% seen once. Sequencing was done on a sample of naive T cells sorted from blood. These receptors originate from a man over 45 in good health.

This clonotype was seen only a few times. The V call is TRBV10-3, the J call TRBJ2-5; the D is unclear. Trimming left V 7 bases short and J 2 bases short, with 17 bases between. CDR1 is ENHRY, CDR2 SYGVKD, per germline. This CDR3 is 15 amino acids long. The CDR3 loop is CAIKQRTDKQETQYF. As DNA, the CDR3 is TGTGCCATCAAACAAAGGACGGATAAGCAAGAGACCCAGTACTTC.

This clonotype was detected many times. The rearrangement uses TRBV11-2 and TRBJ1-4, with D unresolved. The V end was cut by 5 bases, the J end by 4 bases, with 17 bases between. The CDR3 consists of 16 residues. Germline lookup yields CDR1 SGHAT and CDR2 FQNNGV. CDR3 in DNA: TGTGCCAGCAGCCCCCGTCCCCCGGGCTATAATGAAAAACTGTTTTTT. Its translation is CASSPRPPGYNEKLFF.

This clonotype showed up just a few times. The chain has TRBV20-1 and TRBJ2-5, with 15 bases that match TRBD2. The CDR3 spans 18 residues. Trimming at V came to 0 bases and at J to 4 bases, leaving 9 bases not matched to a gene. Germline V gene data show CDR1 as DFQATT and CDR2 as SNEGSKA (reference sequence). Here the CDR3 DNA reads TGCAGTGCTAGAGATCTCGGACTAGCGGGAGGGCCGGGAGAGACCCAGTACTTC. Translating gives CSARDLGLAGGPGETQYF.

The J gene is TRBJ2-3, the V gene TRBV4-3; D remains ambiguous. Germline CDR1 and CDR2: LGHNA and YSLEER. This CDR3 region has 16 residues. Trimming took 2 bases from V and 0 from J, leaving 12 bases between them. The CDR3 spells CASSQRRTASTDTQYF. The CDR3 nucleotides read TGCGCCAGCAGCCAACGCCGGACCGCTAGCACAGATACGCAGTATTTT.

In its sample, this clonotype was seen many times. The J gene is TRBJ2-7, the V gene TRBV10-3, with TRBD2 matching 13 bases. The J segment lost 9 bases and the V segment lost 10 bases, leaving 9 bases of the junction unmatched. In germline, CDR1 is ENHRY, CDR2 SYGVKD. CDR3 length equals 13 residues. The CDR3 here is CATAGTSGMSQYF. For the CDR3, the DNA is TGTGCCACCGCCGGGACTAGCGGGATGTCGCAGTACTTC.

In its sample, this clonotype was seen many times. The chain joins TRBV5-1 to TRBJ2-5, with TRBD1 matching 7 bases. Per the germline V gene, CDR1 is SGHRS and CDR2 is YFSETQ. With 0 bases clipped from V and 2 bases from J, the junction kept 4 bases outside the gene matches. The CDR3 is 15 residues long. The CDR3 spells CASSLEPGQQETQYF. The CDR3 DNA is TGCGCCAGCAGCTTGGAACCGGGACAGCAAGAGACCCAGTACTTC.

This clonotype was observed at least ten times. The V gene is TRBV11-2, the J gene TRBJ1-1; D might be TRBD1 (6 bases). V was pared by 2 bases and J by 3 bases, with 7 bases between. CDR1 is SGHAT and CDR2 is FQNNGV in the germline V gene. The CDR3 runs 13 residues. The CDR3 DNA follows: TGTGCCAGCAGCTTACCAGGGGACACTGAAGCTTTCTTT. Its translation is CASSLPGDTEAFF. The full variable domain, with the rest looked up from reference TRBV11-2 and TRBJ1-1, is EAGVAQSPRYKIIEKRQSVAFWCNPISGHATLYWYQQILGQGPKLLIQFQNNGVVDDSQLPKDRFSAERLKGVDSTLKIQPAKLEDSAVYLCASSLPGDTEAFFGQGTRLTVV.

This clonotype occurred a few times. This chain joins TRBV28 and TRBJ2-2; possible D gene TRBD1, 5 bases. Deletions cut 3 bases from V and 2 bases from J, with 10 bases between. CDR1 is MDHEN, CDR2 SYDVKM, per germline. The CDR3 is 15 residues long. CDR3 in amino acids: CASSLGRDNTGELFF. CDR3 sequence (DNA): TGTGCCAGCAGTTTGGGCAGGGATAACACCGGGGAGCTGTTTTTT.

For the CDR3, the DNA is TGTGCCAGCAGCTTAGGCCGGGACCCTAACTATGGCTACACCTTC. It yields the protein CASSLGRDPNYGYTF. The chain combines TRBV11-2 with TRBJ1-2; possibly TRBD1 for D (5 bases). CDR3 size: 15 residues. The ends were cut back, 1 base at V and 0 bases at J, with 9 bases in the middle. CDR1 SGHAT and CDR2 FQNNGV come from the germline V gene.

V usage is TRBV7-8 and J usage is TRBJ2-7; 7 positions agree with TRBD1. The junction had 7 bases not matched to a gene; V was cut back by 3 bases and J by 2 bases. The CDR3 is 15 residues long. Germline assignment: CDR1 SGHVS and CDR2 FQNEAQ. The CDR3 loop is CASSFAGTAPYEQYF. CDR3 DNA sequence: TGTGCCAGCAGCTTCGCCGGGACAGCCCCCTACGAGCAGTACTTC.

This clonotype was observed at least ten times. The gene calls are TRBV5-5 and TRBJ2-7, with 8 bases lining up with TRBD1. Germline CDR1 reads SGHKS; CDR2 reads YYEKEE (reference sequence). CDR3 length: 17 amino acids. The V gene end was trimmed by 0 bases and the J gene end by 4 bases; junction bases not matched to a gene: 12. CDR3 in DNA: TGTGCCAGCAGCTTGGCCCACCGGACAGGGACGTATTACGAGCAGTACTTC. Amino acids: CASSLAHRTGTYYEQYF.

In this sample, this clonotype turned up a few times. The CDR3 nucleotides read TGCAGCGTTCCCACTACAGGGCACTATGGCTACACCTTC. Its translation is CSVPTTGHYGYTF. The chain joins TRBV29-1 to TRBJ1-2, with D possibly being TRBD1 (6 bases). This CDR3 spans 13 amino acids. V was clipped by 5 bases and J by 3 bases, with 13 bases between them. Germline V gives CDR1 SQVTM, CDR2 ANQGSEA.

This clonotype was counted at least ten times. The chain combines TRBV5-1 with TRBJ2-6; the D is unclear. The length of the CDR3 is 15 residues. Trimming took off 0 bases at V and 0 bases at J, with 4 bases between the two ends. Germline V lookup: CDR1 SGHRS, CDR2 YFSETQ. For the CDR3, the DNA is TGCGCCAGCAGCTTGGTTCCCTCTGGGGCCAACGTCCTGACTTTC. As protein: CASSLVPSGANVLTF.

This clonotype has a handful of counts. This chain uses TRBV29-1 with TRBJ2-5; 8 bases align to TRBD1. There are 14 residues in the CDR3. The trim removed 1 base at V and 4 bases at J, leaving 5 bases unmatched. Germline loops: CDR1 SQVTM, CDR2 ANQGSEA. The CDR3 sequence: CSVEAPGGGETQYF. CDR3 bases: TGCAGCGTTGAAGCCCCAGGGGGCGGAGAGACCCAGTACTTC.

This clonotype has just a few counts. This chain joins TRBV6-5 and TRBJ2-1; 14 nucleotides match TRBD2. Per the germline V gene, CDR1 is MNHEY and CDR2 is SVGAGI. V trimming: 4 bases; J trimming: 8 bases; junction bases outside the gene matches: 4. CDR3 length: 15 amino acids. CDR3 in amino acids: CASSFWTSGRHEQFF. The CDR3, as DNA: TGTGCCAGCAGTTTTTGGACTAGCGGGAGGCATGAGCAGTTCTTC.

This clonotype was recorded at least ten times. The rearrangement uses TRBV19 and TRBJ2-2; 8 nucleotides agree with TRBD1. This CDR3 is 16 amino acids long. V lost 3 bases, J lost 3 bases, and 6 bases stayed unmatched. The germline CDR1 and CDR2 sequences are LNHDA and SQIVND (reference sequence). The DNA for the CDR3 is TGTGCCAGTAGTATGCCCTTGACAGGGGACACCGGGGAGCTGTTTTTT. Translation: CASSMPLTGDTGELFF.

This clonotype was seen ten or more times. This chain joins TRBV20-1 and TRBJ2-2, with D tentatively TRBD1 (6 bases). Per the germline V gene, CDR1 is DFQATT and CDR2 is SNEGSKA (reference sequence). CDR3 length: 15 residues. V was cut by 4 bases and J by 0 bases, with 12 bases left in between. The CDR3 is CSANGQSANTGELFF. The CDR3, as DNA: TGCAGTGCTAATGGACAGTCCGCGAACACCGGGGAGCTGTTTTTT.

J is TRBJ1-1 and V is TRBV13, with 11 bases fitting TRBD1. Per the germline V gene, CDR1 is PRHDT and CDR2 is FYEKMQ (reference sequence). The CDR3 covers 13 residues. V shed 4 bases, J shed 11 bases, and the junction held 6 bases outside the gene matches. The CDR3 spells CASSSGTGGLAFF. The CDR3, as DNA: TGTGCCAGCAGCTCCGGGACAGGGGGACTGGCTTTCTTT. Full variable domain (outside the CDR3, taken from reference TRBV13 and TRBJ1-1): AAGVIQSPRHLIKEKRETATLKCYPIPRHDTVYWYQQGPGQDPQFLISFYEKMQSDKGSIPDRFSAQQFSDYHSELNMSSLELGDSALYFCASSSGTGGLAFFGQGTRLTVV.

V usage is TRBV7-9 and J usage is TRBJ1-1, with TRBD1 identical over 9 bases. Germline assignment: CDR1 SEHNR and CDR2 FQNEAQ (reference sequence). The V gene end was trimmed by 0 bases and the J gene end by 3 bases; junction bases not matched to a gene: 2. The CDR3 extends over 15 amino acids. The CDR3 sequence is CASSLAGTGYTEAFF. CDR3 coding DNA: TGTGCCAGCAGCTTAGCCGGGACAGGGTACACTGAAGCTTTCTTT.

The chain recombines TRBV7-9 with TRBJ1-1; no clear D. Germline V gives CDR1 SEHNR, CDR2 FQNEAQ (reference sequence). Trimming took 5 bases from V and 2 from J, leaving 6 bases between them. The CDR3 totals 12 residues. CDR3 bases: TGTGCCAGCAGCGCAGGAAACACTGAAGCTTTCTTT. Residues: CASSAGNTEAFF.

This clonotype showed up many times. V gene TRBV7-2 combines with J gene TRBJ1-5; D unclear. The CDR3 extends over 14 amino acids. The V end was cut by 2 bases, the J end by 6 bases, with 11 bases between. Germline CDR1 and CDR2: SGHTA and FQGNSA. In DNA, the CDR3 is TGTGCCAGCAGCTTAAATAGCCCCCCTCAGCCCCAGCATTTT. Protein product: CASSLNSPPQPQHF.

The chain employs TRBV13 and TRBJ2-3; 12 nucleotides align to TRBD2. V dropped 5 bases and J dropped 7; count of bases not matched to a gene: 4. CDR3 size: 14 residues. CDR1 is PRHDT and CDR2 is FYEKMQ in the germline V gene (reference sequence). The CDR3 region is CASSKLAGGNTQYF. The CDR3 DNA sequence: TGTGCCAGCAGCAAACTAGCGGGGGGCAATACGCAGTATTTT.

The chain has TRBV24-1 and TRBJ2-1; maybe TRBD1 (6 bases). The CDR3 length is 14 residues. Trimming removed 4 bases from V and 3 bases from J, with 9 bases in between. Germline lookup yields CDR1 KGHDR and CDR2 SFDVKD. The CDR3 bases are TGTGCCACCAGTGACCTGGACAGCTACAATGAGCAGTTCTTC. Protein product: CATSDLDSYNEQFF.

This chain uses TRBV3-1 with TRBJ2-7, with D possibly being TRBD1 (5 bases). The CDR3 has 12 amino acids. Deletions cut 6 bases from V and 6 bases from J, with 12 bases between. CDR1 is LGHDT and CDR2 is YNNKEL in the germline V gene (reference sequence). In nucleotides, the CDR3 is TGTGCCAGCAGTCACCTTAGGGGCGAGCAGTACTTC. It is translated as CASSHLRGEQYF.

Only a few counts were recorded for this clonotype. The chain couples TRBV7-2 to TRBJ2-2; D ambiguous. In germline, CDR1 is SGHTA, CDR2 FQGNSA. Trimming took off 4 bases at V and 5 bases at J, with 11 bases between the two ends. The CDR3 runs to 14 residues. The DNA for the CDR3 is TGTGCCAGCAGCTCCCCTGGGCTTACCGGGGAGCTGTTTTTT. This translates into CASSSPGLTGELFF.